This T cell receptor beta chain was recovered during a study of T cells in localized non-small cell lung cancer. Study-level points and caveats: Adjacent lung held a median 57 of the top 100 tumor clones. Because sequencing included only one region (of the tumor), heterogeneity remains possible.

The V segment lost 6 bases and the J segment 5 bases; nucleotides outside the gene matches: 8. CDR3 length: 14 amino acids. Germline V gives CDR1 WSHSY, CDR2 SAAADI. Produced via immunoSEQ multiplex PCR; TCRdb's table is partial and in-frame only. The sample has 25,000 to 35,000 clones; 84% are singletons. In regard to this clone: Its antigen is not identified.

The TCR sequence derives from a man aged 40 to 75 with stage III lung adenocarcinoma. The rearrangement joins TRBV10-2 to TRBJ2-5, with TRBD2 identical over 8 bases. The sample was peripheral blood mononuclear cells, taken before any cancer treatment. For the CDR3, the DNA is TGCGCCAGCAGGACAGGCCGGGGGGGCGAGACCCAGTACTTC. Its protein product is CASRTGRGGETQYF.